This T cell receptor beta chain is drawn from a study of naive and memory T cell subsets. The SP2 primer and nested alpha and beta constant region primers amplified ligated cDNA in four rounds. Alpha and beta constant region primers primed reverse transcription for blood and skin samples. TCRdb used MiXCR to reprocess the 5' RACE reads, holding one entry per CDR3 protein. The data show roughly 60,000 distinct CDR3 sequences, under 8.5% seen once. A UMI-containing oligonucleotide was joined by 3' ligation to the TCR cDNA template. Cells were not sorted; total RNA input targeted about 1 to 1000 ng. The sample holds many counts of this clonotype. Germline V gene data show CDR1 as DFQATT and CDR2 as SNEGSKA (reference sequence). The V end lost 5 bases, the J end lost 6 bases, and 23 bases lay between the germline ends. The CDR3 consists of 16 residues.

This chain joins TRBV20-1 and TRBJ2-1, with a possible D match to TRBD1 (6 bases). This TCR derives from a male donor in good health. The CDR3 is CSAGARTGSVSNEQFF. CDR3 sequence (DNA): TGCAGTGCTGGTGCTAGAACAGGGTCGGTATCCAATGAGCAGTTCTTC.